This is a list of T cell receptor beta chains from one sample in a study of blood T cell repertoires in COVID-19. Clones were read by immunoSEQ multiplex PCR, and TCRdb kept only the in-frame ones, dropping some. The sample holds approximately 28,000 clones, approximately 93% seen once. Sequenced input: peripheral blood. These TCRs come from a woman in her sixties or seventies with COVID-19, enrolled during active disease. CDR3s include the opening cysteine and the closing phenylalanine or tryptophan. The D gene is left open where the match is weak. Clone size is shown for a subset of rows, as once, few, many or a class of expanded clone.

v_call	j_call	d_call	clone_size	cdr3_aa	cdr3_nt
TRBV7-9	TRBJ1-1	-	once	CASSSRGNTEAFF	TGTGCCAGCAGCTCCAGGGGGAACACTGAAGCTTTCTTT
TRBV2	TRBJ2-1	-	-	CASSEDMTDASGQFF	TGTGCCAGCAGTGAAGATATGACGGATGCAAGCGGGCAGTTCTTC
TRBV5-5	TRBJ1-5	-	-	CASSLDDSASNQPQHF	TGTGCCAGCAGCTTGGATGACTCCGCGAGCAATCAGCCCCAGCATTTT
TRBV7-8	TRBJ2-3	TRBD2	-	CASSPRLAGDTDTQYF	TGTGCCAGCAGCCCGCGACTAGCGGGGGACACAGATACGCAGTATTTT
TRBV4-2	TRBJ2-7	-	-	CASSQEAGSTHYEQYF	TGTGCCAGCAGCCAAGAGGCAGGCTCAACGCACTACGAGCAGTACTTC
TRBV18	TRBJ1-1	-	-	CASSRVPTREDTEAFF	TGTGCCAGCTCACGTGTGCCGACTAGAGAAGACACTGAAGCTTTCTTT
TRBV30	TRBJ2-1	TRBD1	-	CAWAGGYYNEQFF	TGTGCCTGGGCAGGGGGCTACTACAATGAGCAGTTCTTC
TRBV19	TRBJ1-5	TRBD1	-	CASSPPGGQGVGQPQHF	TGTGCCAGTAGTCCCCCCGGGGGACAGGGGGTCGGGCAGCCCCAGCATTTT
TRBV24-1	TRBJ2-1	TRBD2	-	CATSDSGLAGVNEQFF	TGTGCCACCAGTGATTCAGGACTAGCGGGAGTCAATGAGCAGTTCTTC
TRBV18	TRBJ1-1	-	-	CASSYRNEAFF	TGTGCCAGCTCCTACAGGAACGAAGCTTTCTTT
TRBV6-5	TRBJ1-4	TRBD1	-	CASSSGPGQGYEKLFF	TGTGCCAGCAGTTCCGGGCCGGGACAGGGTTATGAAAAACTGTTTTTT
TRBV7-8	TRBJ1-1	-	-	CASCPGGNTEAFF	TGTGCCAGCTGCCCGGGGGGCAACACTGAAGCTTTCTTT
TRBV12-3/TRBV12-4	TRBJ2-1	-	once	CASSLGPNNEQFF	TGTGCCAGCAGTTTGGGGCCCAACAATGAGCAGTTCTTC
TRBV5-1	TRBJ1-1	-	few	CASSATFWGDTEAFF	TGCGCCAGCAGCGCAACCTTTTGGGGGGACACTGAAGCTTTCTTT
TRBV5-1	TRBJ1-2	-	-	CASSLGPNSDGYTF	TGCGCCAGCAGCTTGGGGCCGAATAGCGATGGCTACACCTTC
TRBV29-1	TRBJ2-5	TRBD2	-	CSVEVRVAGVGETQYF	TGCAGCGTTGAAGTTCGCGTAGCGGGAGTAGGGGAGACCCAGTACTTC
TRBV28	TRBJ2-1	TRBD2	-	CASSDKRGGEQFF	TGTGCCAGCAGTGACAAGCGGGGGGGTGAGCAGTTCTTC
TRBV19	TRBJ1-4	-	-	CASSPRDIDEKLFF	TGTGCCAGTAGTCCCCGGGACATAGATGAAAAACTGTTTTTT
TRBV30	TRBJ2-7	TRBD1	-	CAWTRDRGPYEQYF	TGTGCCTGGACCCGGGACAGGGGCCCCTACGAGCAGTACTTC
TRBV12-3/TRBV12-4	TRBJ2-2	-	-	CASSFGHTGELFF	TGTGCCAGCAGTTTTGGGCACACCGGGGAGCTGTTTTTT
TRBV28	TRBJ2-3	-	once	CASRAPGDTDTQYF	TGTGCCAGCAGGGCCCCAGGGGACACAGATACGCAGTATTTT
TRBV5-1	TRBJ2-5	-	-	CASSLEGHFQETQYF	TGCGCCAGCAGCTTGGAGGGACATTTCCAAGAGACCCAGTACTTC
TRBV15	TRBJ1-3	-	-	CATSAEGSSGNTIYF	TGTGCCACCAGCGCGGAGGGAAGCTCTGGAAACACCATATATTTT
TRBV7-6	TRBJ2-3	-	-	CASRRDSFTDTQYF	TGTGCCAGCAGGCGGGACAGCTTCACAGATACGCAGTATTTT
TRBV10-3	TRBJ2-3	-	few	CAIRDSADTQYF	TGTGCCATCAGGGACAGTGCAGATACGCAGTATTTT
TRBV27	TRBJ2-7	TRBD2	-	CASSFSTSGSSYEQYF	TGTGCCAGCAGTTTCTCGACTAGCGGGAGCTCCTACGAGCAGTACTTC
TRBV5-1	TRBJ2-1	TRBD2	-	CASSFPGGYNEQFF	TGCGCCAGCAGCTTTCCGGGAGGCTACAATGAGCAGTTCTTC
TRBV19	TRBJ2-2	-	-	CASSTQGTGELFF	TGTGCCAGTAGTACACAGGGTACCGGGGAGCTGTTTTTT
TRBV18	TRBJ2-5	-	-	CASSPVDSGTQETQYF	TGTGCCAGCTCACCAGTGGACAGCGGTACGCAAGAGACCCAGTACTTC
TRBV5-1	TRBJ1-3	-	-	CASSLQQVLPGNTIYF	TGCGCCAGCAGCTTACAACAGGTGTTACCTGGAAACACCATATATTTT
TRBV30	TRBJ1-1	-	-	CAWSRTALAAEAFF	TGTGCCTGGAGTCGGACAGCCCTAGCAGCTGAAGCTTTCTTT
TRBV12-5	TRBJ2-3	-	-	CASGPPRVRRTSGSSTDTQYF	TGTGCTAGTGGTCCCCCTAGAGTACGGAGGACTTCGGGATCAAGCACAGATACGCAGTATTTT
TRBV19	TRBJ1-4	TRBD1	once	CASRDRGLTNEKLFF	TGTGCCAGTAGGGACAGGGGACTGACTAATGAAAAACTGTTTTTT